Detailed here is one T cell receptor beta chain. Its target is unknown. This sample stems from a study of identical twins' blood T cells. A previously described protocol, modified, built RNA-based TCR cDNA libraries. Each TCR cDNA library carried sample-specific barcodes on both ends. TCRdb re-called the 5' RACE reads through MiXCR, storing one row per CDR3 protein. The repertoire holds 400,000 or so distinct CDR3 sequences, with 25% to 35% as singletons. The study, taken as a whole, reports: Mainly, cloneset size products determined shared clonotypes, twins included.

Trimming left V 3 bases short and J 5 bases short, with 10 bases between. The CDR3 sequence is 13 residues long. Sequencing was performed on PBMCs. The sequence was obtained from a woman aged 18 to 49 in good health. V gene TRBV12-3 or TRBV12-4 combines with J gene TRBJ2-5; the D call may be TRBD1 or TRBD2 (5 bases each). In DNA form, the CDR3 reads TGTGCCAGCAGTTTCAGCAGGGACGAGACCCAGTACTTC. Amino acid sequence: CASSFSRDETQYF.